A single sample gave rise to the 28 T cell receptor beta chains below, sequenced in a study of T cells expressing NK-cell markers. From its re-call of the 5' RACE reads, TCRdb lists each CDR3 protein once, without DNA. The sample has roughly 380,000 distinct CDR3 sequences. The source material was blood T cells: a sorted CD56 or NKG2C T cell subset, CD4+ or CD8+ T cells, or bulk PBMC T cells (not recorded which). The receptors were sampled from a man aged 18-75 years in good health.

This chain's CDR3 is CASSYELAVGTGELFF. J is TRBJ2-2 and V is TRBV6-2 or TRBV6-3; TCRdb indicates TRBD2, and absent DNA this call remains unverified. Germline-derived CDR1 and CDR2 are MNHEY and SVGEGT. There are 16 residues in the CDR3.

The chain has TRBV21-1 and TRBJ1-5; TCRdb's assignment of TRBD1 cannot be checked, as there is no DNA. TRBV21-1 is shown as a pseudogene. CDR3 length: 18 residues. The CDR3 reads CASSKTSGAPGGNQPQHF.

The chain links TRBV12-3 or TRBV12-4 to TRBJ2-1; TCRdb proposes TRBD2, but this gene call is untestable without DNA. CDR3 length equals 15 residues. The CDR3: CASTRGGLAYNEQFF.

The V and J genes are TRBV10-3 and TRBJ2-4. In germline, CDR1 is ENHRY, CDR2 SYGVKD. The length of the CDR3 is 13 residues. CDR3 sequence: CAISESAWNIQYF.

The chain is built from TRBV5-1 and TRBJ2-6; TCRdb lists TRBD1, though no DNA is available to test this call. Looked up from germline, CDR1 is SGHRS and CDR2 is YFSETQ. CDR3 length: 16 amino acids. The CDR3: CASSPTVPGGANVLTF.

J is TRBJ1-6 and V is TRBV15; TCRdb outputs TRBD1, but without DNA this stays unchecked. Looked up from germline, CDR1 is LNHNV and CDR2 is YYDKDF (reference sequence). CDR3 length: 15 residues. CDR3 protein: CATSRDFPGQSPLHF.

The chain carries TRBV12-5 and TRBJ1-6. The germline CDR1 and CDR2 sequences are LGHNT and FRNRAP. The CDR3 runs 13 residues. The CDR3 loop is CASGLGQGSPLHF.

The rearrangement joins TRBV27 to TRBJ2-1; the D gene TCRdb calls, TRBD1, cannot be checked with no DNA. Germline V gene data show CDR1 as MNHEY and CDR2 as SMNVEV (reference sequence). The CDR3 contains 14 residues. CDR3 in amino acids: CASNGQGAGNEQFF.

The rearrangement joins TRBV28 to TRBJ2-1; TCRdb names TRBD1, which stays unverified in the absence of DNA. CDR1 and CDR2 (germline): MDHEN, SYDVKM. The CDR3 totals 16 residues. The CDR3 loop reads CASSSSGSGQGREQFF.

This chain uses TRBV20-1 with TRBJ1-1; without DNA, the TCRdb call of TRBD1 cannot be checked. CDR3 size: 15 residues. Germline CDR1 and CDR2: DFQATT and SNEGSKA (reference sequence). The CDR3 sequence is CSARPTRQERTEAFF.

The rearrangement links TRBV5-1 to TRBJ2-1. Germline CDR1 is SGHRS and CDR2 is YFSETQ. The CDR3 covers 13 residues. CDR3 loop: CASSGWGGDEQFF.

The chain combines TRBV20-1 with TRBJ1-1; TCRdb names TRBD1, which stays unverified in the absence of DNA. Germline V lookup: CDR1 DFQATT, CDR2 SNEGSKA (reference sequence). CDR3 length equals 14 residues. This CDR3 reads CSARTGAGWTEAFF.

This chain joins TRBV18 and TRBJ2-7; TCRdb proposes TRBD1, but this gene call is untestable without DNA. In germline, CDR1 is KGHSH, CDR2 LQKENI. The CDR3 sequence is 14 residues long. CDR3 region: CASSQKGGANEQYF.

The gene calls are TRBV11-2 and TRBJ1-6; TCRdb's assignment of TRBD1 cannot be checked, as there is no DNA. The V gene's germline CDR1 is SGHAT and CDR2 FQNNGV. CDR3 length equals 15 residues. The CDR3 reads CASSSPGALDSPLHF.

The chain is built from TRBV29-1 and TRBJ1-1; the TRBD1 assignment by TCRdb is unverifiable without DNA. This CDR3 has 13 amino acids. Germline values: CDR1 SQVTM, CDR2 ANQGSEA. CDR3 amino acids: CSAPSPTSLEAFF.

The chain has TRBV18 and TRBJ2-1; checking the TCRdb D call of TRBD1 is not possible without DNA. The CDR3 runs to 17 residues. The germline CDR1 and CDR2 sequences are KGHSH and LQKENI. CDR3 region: CASSPSLGTGGYNEQFF.

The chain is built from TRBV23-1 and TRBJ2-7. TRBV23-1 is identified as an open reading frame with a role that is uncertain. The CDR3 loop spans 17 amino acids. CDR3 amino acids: CASSQSFDADDSYEQYF.

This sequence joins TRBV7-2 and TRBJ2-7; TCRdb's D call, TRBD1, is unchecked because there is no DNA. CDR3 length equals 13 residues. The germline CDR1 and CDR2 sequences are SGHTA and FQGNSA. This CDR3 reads CASSLQRGLEQYF.

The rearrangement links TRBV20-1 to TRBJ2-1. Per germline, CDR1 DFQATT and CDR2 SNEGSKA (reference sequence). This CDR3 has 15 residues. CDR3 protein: CSAARSRSSYNEQFF.

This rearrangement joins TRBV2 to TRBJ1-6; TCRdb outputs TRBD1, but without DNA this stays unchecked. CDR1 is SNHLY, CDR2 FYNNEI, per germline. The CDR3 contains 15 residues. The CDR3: CASRVWGLENSPLHF.

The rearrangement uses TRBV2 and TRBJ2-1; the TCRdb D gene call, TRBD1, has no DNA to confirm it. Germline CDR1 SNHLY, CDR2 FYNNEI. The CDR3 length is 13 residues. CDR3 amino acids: CASSIAGVAMQFF.

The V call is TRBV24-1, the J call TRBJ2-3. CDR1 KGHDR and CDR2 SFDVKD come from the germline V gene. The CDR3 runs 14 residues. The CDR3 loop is CATSDLVRGDTQYF.

This chain's CDR3 is CASSRTGTGNTGELFF. The J gene is TRBJ2-2, the V gene TRBV19; no DNA is available, so the TRBD1 call from TCRdb remains unchecked. The CDR3 length is 16 residues. The germline gives CDR1 LNHDA, CDR2 SQIVND (reference sequence).

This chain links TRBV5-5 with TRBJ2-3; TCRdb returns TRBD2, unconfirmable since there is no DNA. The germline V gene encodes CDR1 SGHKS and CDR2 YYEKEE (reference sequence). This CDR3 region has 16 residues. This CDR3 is CASSFQLARSTDTQYF. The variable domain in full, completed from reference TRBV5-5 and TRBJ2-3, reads DAGVTQSPTHLIKTRGQQVTLRCSPISGHKSVSWYQQVLGQGPQFIFQYYEKEERGRGNFPDRFSARQFPNYSSELNVNALLLGDSALYLCASSFQLARSTDTQYFGPGTRLTVL.

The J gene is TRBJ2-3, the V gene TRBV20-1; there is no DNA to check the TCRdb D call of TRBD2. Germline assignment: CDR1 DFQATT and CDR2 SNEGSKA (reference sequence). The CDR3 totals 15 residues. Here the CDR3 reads CSARATWTSGDTQYF.

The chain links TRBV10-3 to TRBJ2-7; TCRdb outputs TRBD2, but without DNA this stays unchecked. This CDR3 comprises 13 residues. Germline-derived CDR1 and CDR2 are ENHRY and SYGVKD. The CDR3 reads CAVQSGGIYEQYF.

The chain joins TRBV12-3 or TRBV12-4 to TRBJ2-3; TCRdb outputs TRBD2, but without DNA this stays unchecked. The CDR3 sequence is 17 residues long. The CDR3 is CASSFRTSGGAADTQYF.

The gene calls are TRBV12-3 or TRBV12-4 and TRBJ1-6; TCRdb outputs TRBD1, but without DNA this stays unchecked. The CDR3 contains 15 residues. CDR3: CASSSQGAVNSPLHF.